This T cell receptor beta chain was observed in a study of regulatory T cells in long-lasting Graves disease. Noted time point: newly diagnosed GD, antithyroid drugs for less than 3 months. With RNA extracted from PBMCs as input, the TCR library was made. TCR beta libraries were built with iRepertoire HTBI primers and Arm-PCR of CDR3 regions. MiXCR was run by TCRdb on the multiplex PCR reads, yielding one entry per CDR3 protein. The sample holds a few hundred thousand distinct CDR3 sequences; 14% are singletons and the top ten take around a sixth. This clonotype was detected only a few times. Trimming cost V 1 base and J 0 bases, with 11 bases left between them. Germline V gene lookup returns CDR1 SGHRS and CDR2 YFSETQ. The CDR3 consists of 16 residues. These sequences were also reported in another study, on T cells in Graves' hyperthyroidism and ophthalmopathy. That source reports: Initially, a first-round RT-PCR of the TCR CDR3 employed the HTBI primer set.

This TCR was sampled from a woman between 50 and 59 years old with Graves disease. The chain couples TRBV5-1 to TRBJ2-1; no clear D gene. The sequenced sample was peripheral blood mononuclear cells (PBMCs), obtained at new diagnosis, from a patient treated with antithyroid drugs. In DNA form, the CDR3 reads TGCGCCAGCAGCTTGCAAGCCGCGGCCTCCTACAATGAGCAGTTCTTC. This codes for CASSLQAAASYNEQFF.